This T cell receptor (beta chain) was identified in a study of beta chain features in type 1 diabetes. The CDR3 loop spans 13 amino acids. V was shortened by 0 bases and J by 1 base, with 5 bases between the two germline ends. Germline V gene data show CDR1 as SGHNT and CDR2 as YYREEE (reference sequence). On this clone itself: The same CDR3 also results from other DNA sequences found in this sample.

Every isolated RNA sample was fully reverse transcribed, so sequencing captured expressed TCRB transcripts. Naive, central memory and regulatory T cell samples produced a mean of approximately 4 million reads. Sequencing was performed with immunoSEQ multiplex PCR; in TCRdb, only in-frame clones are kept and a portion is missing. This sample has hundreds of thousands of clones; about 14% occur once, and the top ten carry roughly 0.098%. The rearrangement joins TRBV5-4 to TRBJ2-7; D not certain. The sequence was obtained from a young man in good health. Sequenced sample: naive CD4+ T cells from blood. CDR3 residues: CASSLAGSYEQYF. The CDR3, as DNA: TGTGCCAGCAGCTTGGCAGGTTCCTACGAGCAGTACTTC.